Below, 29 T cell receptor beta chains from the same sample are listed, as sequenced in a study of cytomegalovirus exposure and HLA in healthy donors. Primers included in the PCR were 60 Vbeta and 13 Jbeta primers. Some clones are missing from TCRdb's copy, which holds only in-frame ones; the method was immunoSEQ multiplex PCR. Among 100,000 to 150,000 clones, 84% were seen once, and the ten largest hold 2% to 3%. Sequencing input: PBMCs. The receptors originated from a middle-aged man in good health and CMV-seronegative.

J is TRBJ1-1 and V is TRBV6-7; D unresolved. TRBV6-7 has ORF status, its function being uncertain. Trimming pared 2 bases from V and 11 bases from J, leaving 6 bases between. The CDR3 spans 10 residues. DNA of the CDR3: TGTGCCAGCAGTTACCCTTTTGCTTTCTTT. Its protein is CASSYPFAFF.

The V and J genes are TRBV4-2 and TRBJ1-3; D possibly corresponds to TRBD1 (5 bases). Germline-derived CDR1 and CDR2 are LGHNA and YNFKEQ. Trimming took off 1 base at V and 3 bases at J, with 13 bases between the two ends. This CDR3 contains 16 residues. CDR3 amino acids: CASSQVGQGSGNTIYF. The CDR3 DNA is TGTGCCAGCAGCCAAGTAGGGCAGGGAAGTGGAAACACCATATATTTT.

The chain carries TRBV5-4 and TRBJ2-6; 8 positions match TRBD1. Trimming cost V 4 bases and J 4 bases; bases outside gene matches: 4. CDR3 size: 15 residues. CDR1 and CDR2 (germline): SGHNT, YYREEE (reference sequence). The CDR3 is CASSPQGAGANVLTF. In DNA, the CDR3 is TGTGCCAGCAGCCCGCAGGGGGCCGGGGCCAACGTCCTGACTTTC.

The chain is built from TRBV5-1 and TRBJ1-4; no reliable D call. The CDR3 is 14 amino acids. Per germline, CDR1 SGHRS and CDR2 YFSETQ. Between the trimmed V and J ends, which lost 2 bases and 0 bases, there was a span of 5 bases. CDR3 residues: CASSFTATNEKLFF. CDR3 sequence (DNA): TGCGCCAGCAGCTTCACAGCAACTAATGAAAAACTGTTTTTT.

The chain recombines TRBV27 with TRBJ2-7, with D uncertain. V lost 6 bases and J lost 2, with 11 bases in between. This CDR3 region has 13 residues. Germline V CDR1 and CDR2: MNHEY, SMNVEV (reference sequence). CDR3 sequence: CASRDVATYEQYF. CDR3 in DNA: TGTGCCAGCAGAGATGTGGCCACCTACGAGCAGTACTTC.

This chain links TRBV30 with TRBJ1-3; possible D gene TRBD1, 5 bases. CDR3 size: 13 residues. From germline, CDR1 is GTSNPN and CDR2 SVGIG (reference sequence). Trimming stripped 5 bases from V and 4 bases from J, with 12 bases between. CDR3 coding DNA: TGTGCCTGGGAAACAGGCAGAGGAAACACCATATATTTT. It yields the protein CAWETGRGNTIYF. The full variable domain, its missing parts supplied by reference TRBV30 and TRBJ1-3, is SQTIHQWPATLVQPVGSPLSLECTVEGTSNPNLYWYRQAAGRGLQLLFYSVGIGQISSEVPQNLSASRPQDRQFILSSKKLLLSDSGFYLCAWETGRGNTIYFGEGSWLTVV.

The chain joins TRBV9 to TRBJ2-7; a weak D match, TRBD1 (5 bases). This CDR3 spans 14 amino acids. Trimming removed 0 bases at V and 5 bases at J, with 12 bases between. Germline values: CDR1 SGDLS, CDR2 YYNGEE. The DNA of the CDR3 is TGTGCCAGCAGCGTAGAAGGGGCTGGAAACGAGCAGTACTTC. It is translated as CASSVEGAGNEQYF.

The CDR3 DNA reads TGTGCCAGCAGTGATTGTGGAACGGGTGGCAATCAGCCCCAGCATTTT. This codes for CASSDCGTGGNQPQHF. V is TRBV6-4 and J is TRBJ1-5; D is undetermined. The germline V gene encodes CDR1 MRHNA and CDR2 SNTAGT. Trimming left V 3 bases short and J 2 bases short, with 14 bases between. The CDR3 totals 16 residues.

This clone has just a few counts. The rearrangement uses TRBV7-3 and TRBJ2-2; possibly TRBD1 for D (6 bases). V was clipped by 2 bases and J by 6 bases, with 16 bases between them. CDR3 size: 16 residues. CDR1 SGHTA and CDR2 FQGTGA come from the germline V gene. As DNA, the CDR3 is TGTGCCAGCAGCTTACTGAACAGGGATTCCCCCGGGGAGCTGTTTTTT. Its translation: CASSLLNRDSPGELFF.

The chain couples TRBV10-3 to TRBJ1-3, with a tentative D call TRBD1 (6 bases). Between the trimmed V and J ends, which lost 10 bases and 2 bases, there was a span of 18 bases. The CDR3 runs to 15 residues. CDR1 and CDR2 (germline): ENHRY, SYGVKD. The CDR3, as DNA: TGTGCCACAACCCCAGTCGGGGGGCCTGGAAACACCATATATTTT. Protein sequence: CATTPVGGPGNTIYF.

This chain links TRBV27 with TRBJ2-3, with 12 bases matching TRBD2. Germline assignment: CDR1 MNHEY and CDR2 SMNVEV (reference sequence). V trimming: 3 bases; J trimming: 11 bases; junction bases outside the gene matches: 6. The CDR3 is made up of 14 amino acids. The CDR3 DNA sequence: TGTGCCAGCAGTTTTCTAGCGGGGGGGCGTAAGCAGTATTTT. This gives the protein CASSFLAGGRKQYF.

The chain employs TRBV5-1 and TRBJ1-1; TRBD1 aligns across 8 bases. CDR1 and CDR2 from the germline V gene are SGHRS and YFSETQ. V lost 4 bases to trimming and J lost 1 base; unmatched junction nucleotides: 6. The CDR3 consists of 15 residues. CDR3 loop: CASSINRGTNTEAFF. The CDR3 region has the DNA TGCGCCAGCAGCATCAACAGGGGGACGAACACTGAAGCTTTCTTT.

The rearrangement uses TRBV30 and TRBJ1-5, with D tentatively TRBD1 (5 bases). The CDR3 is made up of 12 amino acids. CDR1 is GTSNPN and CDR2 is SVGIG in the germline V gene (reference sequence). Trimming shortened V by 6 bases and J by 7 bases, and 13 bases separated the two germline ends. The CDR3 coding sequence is TGTGCCTGTACAGGTAGGGGACAGCCCCAGCATTTT. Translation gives CACTGRGQPQHF.

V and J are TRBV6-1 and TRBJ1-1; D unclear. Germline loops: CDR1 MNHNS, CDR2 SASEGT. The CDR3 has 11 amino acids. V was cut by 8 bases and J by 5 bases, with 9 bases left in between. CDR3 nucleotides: TGTGCCAGCTCCCTTACTACTGAAGCTTTCTTT. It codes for CASSLTTEAFF.

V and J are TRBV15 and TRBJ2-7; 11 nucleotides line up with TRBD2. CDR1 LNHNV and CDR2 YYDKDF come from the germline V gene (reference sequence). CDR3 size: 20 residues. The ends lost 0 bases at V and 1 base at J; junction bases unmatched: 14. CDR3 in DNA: TGTGCCACCAGCAGAGATTACGGTCTAGCGGGGGGCCGGAGTTCCTACGAGCAGTACTTC. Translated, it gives CATSRDYGLAGGRSSYEQYF.

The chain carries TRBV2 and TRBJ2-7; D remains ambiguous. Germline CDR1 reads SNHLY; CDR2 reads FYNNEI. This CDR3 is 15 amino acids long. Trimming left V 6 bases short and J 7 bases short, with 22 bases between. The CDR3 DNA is TGTGCCAGCAGCGCGAACTCGAACATCGCCGGGGAGCAGTACTTC. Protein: CASSANSNIAGEQYF.

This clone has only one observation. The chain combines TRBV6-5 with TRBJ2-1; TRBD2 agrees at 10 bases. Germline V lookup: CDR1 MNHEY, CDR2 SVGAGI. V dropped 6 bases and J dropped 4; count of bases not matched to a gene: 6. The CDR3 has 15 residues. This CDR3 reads CASRTGTSVYNEQFF. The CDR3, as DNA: TGTGCCAGCAGAACCGGGACTAGCGTGTACAATGAGCAGTTCTTC.

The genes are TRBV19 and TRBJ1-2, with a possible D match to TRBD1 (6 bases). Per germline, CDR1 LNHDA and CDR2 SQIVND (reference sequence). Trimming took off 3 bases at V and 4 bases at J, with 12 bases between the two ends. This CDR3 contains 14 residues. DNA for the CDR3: TGTGCCAGTAGTATGGTTAACAGGGCCTATGGCTACACCTTC. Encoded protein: CASSMVNRAYGYTF.

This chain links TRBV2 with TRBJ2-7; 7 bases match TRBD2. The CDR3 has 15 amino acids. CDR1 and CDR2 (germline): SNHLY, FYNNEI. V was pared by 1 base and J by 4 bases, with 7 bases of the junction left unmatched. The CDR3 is CASSEVATSYYEQYF. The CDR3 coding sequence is TGTGCCAGCAGTGAAGTAGCGACTAGCTATTACGAGCAGTACTTC.

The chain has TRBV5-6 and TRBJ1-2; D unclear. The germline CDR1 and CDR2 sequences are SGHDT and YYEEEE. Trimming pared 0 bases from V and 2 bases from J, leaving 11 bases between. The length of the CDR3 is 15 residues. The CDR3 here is CASSLAVAMNYGYTF. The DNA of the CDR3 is TGTGCCAGCAGCTTGGCCGTGGCAATGAACTATGGCTACACCTTC.

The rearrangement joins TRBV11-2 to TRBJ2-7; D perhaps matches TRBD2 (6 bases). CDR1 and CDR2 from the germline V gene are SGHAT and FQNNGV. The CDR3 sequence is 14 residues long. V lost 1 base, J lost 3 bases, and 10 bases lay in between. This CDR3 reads CASSLGPGSYEQYF. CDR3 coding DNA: TGTGCCAGCAGCTTAGGCCCCGGGAGCTACGAGCAGTACTTC.

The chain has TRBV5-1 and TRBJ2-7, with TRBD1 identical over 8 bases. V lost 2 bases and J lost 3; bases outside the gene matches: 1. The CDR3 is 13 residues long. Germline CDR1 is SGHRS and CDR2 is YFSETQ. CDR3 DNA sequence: TGCGCCAGCAGCTTAGACAGGGGCTACGAGCAGTACTTC. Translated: CASSLDRGYEQYF.

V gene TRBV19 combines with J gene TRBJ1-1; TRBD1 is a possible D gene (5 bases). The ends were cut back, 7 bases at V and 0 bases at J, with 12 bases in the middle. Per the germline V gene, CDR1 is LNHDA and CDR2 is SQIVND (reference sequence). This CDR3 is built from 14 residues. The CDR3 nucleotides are TGTGCCAGTACCTATGGGGGGGTGAACACTGAAGCTTTCTTT. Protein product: CASTYGGVNTEAFF. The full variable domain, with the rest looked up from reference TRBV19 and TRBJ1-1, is DGGITQSPKYLFRKEGQNVTLSCEQNLNHDAMYWYRQDPGQGLRLIYYSQIVNDFQKGDIAEGYSVSREKKESFPLTVTSAQKNPTAFYLCASTYGGVNTEAFFGQGTRLTVV.

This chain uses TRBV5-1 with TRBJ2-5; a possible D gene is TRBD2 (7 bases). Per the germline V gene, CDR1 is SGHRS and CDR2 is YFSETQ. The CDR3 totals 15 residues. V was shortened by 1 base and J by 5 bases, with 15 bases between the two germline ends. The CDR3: CASSLWGGVRETQYF. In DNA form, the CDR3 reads TGCGCCAGCAGCTTGTGGGGGGGCGTGAGGGAGACCCAGTACTTC. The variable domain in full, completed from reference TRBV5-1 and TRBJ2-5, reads KAGVTQTPRYLIKTRGQQVTLSCSPISGHRSVSWYQQTPGQGLQFLFEYFSETQRNKGNFPGRFSGRQFSNSRSEMNVSTLELGDSALYLCASSLWGGVRETQYFGPGTRLLVL.

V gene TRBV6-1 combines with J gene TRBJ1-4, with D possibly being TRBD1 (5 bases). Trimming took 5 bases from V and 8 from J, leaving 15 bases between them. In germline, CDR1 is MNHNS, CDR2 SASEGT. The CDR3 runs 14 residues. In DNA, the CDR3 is TGTGCCAGCAGTTCCAGAGTGGGGGGAGAAAAACTGTTTTTT. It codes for CASSSRVGGEKLFF.

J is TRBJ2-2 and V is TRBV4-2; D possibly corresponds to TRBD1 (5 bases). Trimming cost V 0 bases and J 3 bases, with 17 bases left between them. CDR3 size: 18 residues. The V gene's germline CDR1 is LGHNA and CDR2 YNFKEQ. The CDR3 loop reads CASSQDLSGAMDTGELFF. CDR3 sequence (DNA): TGTGCCAGCAGCCAAGATCTTTCTGGGGCGATGGACACCGGGGAGCTGTTTTTT.

The CDR3 DNA follows: TGTGCCAGCACTGGACTAGATGGCACAGATACGCAGTATTTT. Residues: CASTGLDGTDTQYF. This chain connects TRBV27 to TRBJ2-3; TRBD2 matches 7 bases. The CDR3 is 14 amino acids. J was trimmed by 1 base and V by 7 bases; bases with no gene match: 5. The germline V gene has CDR1 MNHEY and CDR2 SMNVEV (reference sequence).

This CDR3 reads CASSLGQGRGLNEKLFF. CDR3 bases: TGTGCCAGCAGCTTAGGACAGGGGAGGGGCCTCAATGAAAAACTGTTTTTT. The chain carries TRBV7-2 and TRBJ1-4, with 8 bases identical to TRBD1. The CDR3 has 17 residues. Unmatched junction bases numbered 9, after V lost 1 base and J lost 5 bases. Germline lookup yields CDR1 SGHTA and CDR2 FQGNSA.

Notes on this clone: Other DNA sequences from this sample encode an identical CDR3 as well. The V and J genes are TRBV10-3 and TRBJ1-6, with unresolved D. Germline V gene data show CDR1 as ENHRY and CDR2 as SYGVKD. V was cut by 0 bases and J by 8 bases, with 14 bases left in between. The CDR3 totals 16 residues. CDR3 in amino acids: CAISESGGMDYSPLHF. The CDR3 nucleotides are TGTGCCATCAGTGAGTCTGGCGGGATGGATTATTCACCCCTCCACTTT.